This T cell receptor (beta chain) was documented in a study of radiation and T cells in renal cell carcinoma. The CDR3 is 15 residues long. The germline V gene encodes CDR1 GTSNPN and CDR2 SVGIG (reference sequence). Trimming removed 5 bases from V and 0 bases from J; junction bases left unmatched: 6. This clone was recorded once. TCRdb's copy holds only in-frame clones and misses some; the assay was immunoSEQ multiplex PCR. The repertoire holds 100,000 to 150,000 clones, with roughly 91% as singletons. Time point described: blood 2 weeks post-SBRT. Treatment meaning: 15 Gy SBRT to primary tumor, nephrectomy 4 weeks later.

The chain links TRBV30 to TRBJ1-5; TRBD1 matches at 8 bases. The sequencing used blood, collected from a patient whose treatment included radiotherapy and nephrectomy. The clonotype originates from a woman between 70 and 85 years old with renal cell carcinoma. CDR3 loop: CAWGTGLYSNQPQHF. CDR3 nucleotide sequence: TGTGCCTGGGGGACAGGTCTTTATAGCAATCAGCCCCAGCATTTT. The entire variable domain, with the rest obtained from reference TRBV30 and TRBJ1-5, is as follows: SQTIHQWPATLVQPVGSPLSLECTVEGTSNPNLYWYRQAAGRGLQLLFYSVGIGQISSEVPQNLSASRPQDRQFILSSKKLLLSDSGFYLCAWGTGLYSNQPQHFGDGTRLSIL.